This T cell receptor beta chain emerged from a study of T-cell memory formation after mild COVID-19. Germline-derived CDR1 and CDR2 are GTSNPN and SVGIG (reference sequence). V lost 3 bases and J lost 9; bases outside the gene matches: 16. The length of the CDR3 is 16 residues. TCRdb reanalysed the 5' RACE reads using MiXCR and keeps one entry per CDR3 protein. Among hundreds of thousands of distinct CDR3 sequences, over 20% were seen once, and the ten largest hold approximately 12%. Material for sequencing was PBMCs or a T cell subset sorted from them (not recorded which). The sequence came from an adult woman who had mild COVID-19 (a few samples of this study predate the infection). Cell type and time point are not known. The J gene is TRBJ2-1, the V gene TRBV30, with 8 bases matching TRBD1. The chain's CDR3 is CAWSWTGSRSRSEQFF. The CDR3, as DNA: TGTGCCTGGAGCTGGACAGGGTCAAGGTCTAGGAGTGAGCAGTTCTTC.